These T cell receptor beta chains were read from a single sample in a study of CD8 T cells in ankylosing spondylitis. MiXCR, applied by TCRdb to the 5' RACE reads, yields one record per CDR3 protein. The repertoire holds approximately 260,000 distinct CDR3 sequences, with over 8.5% as singletons. The sample consisted of blood, either unsorted or a sorted T cell fraction (not recorded which). The receptors were gathered from a male donor with ankylosing spondylitis or in good health (not recorded which). The conserved cysteine and the conserved F or W are not part of the CDR3 here.

v_call cdr3_aa
TRBV19 ASSSYRGPEQY
TRBV7-8 ASSVPGQTTYEQY
TRBV21-1 ASSCTGTTHNIQY
TRBV9 ASSVTPGLAGPNNEQF
TRBV10-3 AISPGTGGLLY
TRBV12-3/TRBV12-4 ASSPTPDRVRPLH
TRBV7-9 ASSPHRQGSYEQY
TRBV15 ATGGGNSYNEQF
TRBV12-3/TRBV12-4 ASRLGGYNEQF
TRBV20-1 SARSIQGGYEQY
TRBV20-1 SASQVSAKNIQY
TRBV10-3 ASDLQGRPTGELF
TRBV5-1 ASSPRGTLAGNTDTQY
TRBV5-6 ASSHRDSNSPLH
TRBV20-1 SARDYQRTQYEQY
TRBV9 ASSVGSGSHYNEQF
TRBV11-3 ASSLGSRTAWTEAF
TRBV6-2/TRBV6-3 ASSSQRGGYTDTQY
TRBV4-2 ASSQDRVTEQF
TRBV4-1 ASSSGLLGYT
TRBV19 ASRTRGPGNTIY
TRBV9 ASSVDGGAVNTEAF
TRBV7-3 ASSSGQRETQY
TRBV7-2 ASSLQVQGAQGQAF
TRBV7-8 ASSSRDTGELF
TRBV7-2 ASTRGFEQY
TRBV20-1 CARDRTGGRTGELF
TRBV6-1 ASRRATQDTQY
TRBV12-3/TRBV12-4 ASSFSETDEQY
TRBV30 AWASSGAGNTIY
TRBV15 ATSTAPTDTQY
TRBV5-1 ASSHGGASGANVLT
TRBV4-3 ASSQAGGAYGYT
TRBV12-3/TRBV12-4 ASSLVVGQLNYGYT
TRBV5-8 SSSLSLDQETQY
TRBV4-1 ASSQEEGMNYGYT
TRBV12-3/TRBV12-4 ASSSTGPTGELF
TRBV29-1 SVVFGGKSTEAF
TRBV20-1 SASLGRGLGYEQY
TRBV7-9 ASSLHGTPNSPLH
TRBV7-2 ASSTGTDSGNTIY
TRBV11-2 ASHDSRGSYNEQF
TRBV11-2 ASSPEGQLIYGYT
TRBV7-2 ASSLATPNYGYT
TRBV5-1 ASSPGGLGTGELF